This T cell receptor beta chain is drawn from a study of cytomegalovirus exposure and HLA in healthy donors. As to this clone: Its matching antigen is unknown.

The repertoire was sequenced with immunoSEQ multiplex PCR; TCRdb's copy has only in-frame clones and lacks some. The data show hundreds of thousands of clones, more than 85% seen once. Whole-study findings and limits: Cytomegalovirus status was reportedly diagnosed by the classifier with high specificity and sensitivity.

Per germline, CDR1 SGHDT and CDR2 YYEEEE. CDR3 length: 9 amino acids. Trimming shortened V by 2 bases and J by 14 bases, and 7 bases separated the two germline ends. The TCR originated in a man aged 18-30 years in good health and CMV-seropositive. Specimen: PBMCs. The genes are TRBV5-6 and TRBJ1-2, with D uncertain. The CDR3 bases are TGTGCCAGCAGCTTCCCGGAGACCTTC. Translation: CASSFPETF.